This T cell receptor beta chain was identified in a study of cytomegalovirus exposure and HLA in healthy donors. Across the whole study: A later analysis reported the same platform for the roughly 110 validation repertoires and the 666 first-cohort repertoires.

General study results and limits: First-cohort TCR clusters tended to co-occur in the approximately 110 validation repertoires, a later analysis found.

A word on this clone: Antigen unknown.

Here immunoSEQ multiplex PCR was the method, and the copy in TCRdb shows in-frame clones only, minus some. The sample contains some 170,000 clones, about nine tenths of which appear only once. Germline trimming cut 3 bases from V and 4 bases from J; bases unmatched to any gene: 2. Germline-derived CDR1 and CDR2 are SGHTA and FQGNSA. This CDR3 has 13 amino acids. The origin of this receptor is a man aged 18-30 years in good health and CMV-seropositive. The V gene is TRBV7-2, the J gene TRBJ2-5, with TRBD1 identical over 7 bases. Sequenced input: PBMCs. The CDR3 DNA follows: TGTGCCAGCAGCTTCAGACAGGGAGAGACCCAGTACTTC. Encoded protein: CASSFRQGETQYF.